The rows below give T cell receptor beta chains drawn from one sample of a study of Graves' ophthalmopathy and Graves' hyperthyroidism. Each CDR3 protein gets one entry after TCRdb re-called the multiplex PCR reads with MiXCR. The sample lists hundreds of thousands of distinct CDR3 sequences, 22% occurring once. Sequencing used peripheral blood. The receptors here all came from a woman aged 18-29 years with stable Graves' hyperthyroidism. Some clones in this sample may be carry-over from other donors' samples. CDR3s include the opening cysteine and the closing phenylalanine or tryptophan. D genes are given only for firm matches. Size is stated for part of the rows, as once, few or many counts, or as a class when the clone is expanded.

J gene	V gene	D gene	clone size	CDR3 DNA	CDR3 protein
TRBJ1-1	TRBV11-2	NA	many	TGTGCCAGCAGCCTTCTGGGTTGGGGGGCGCCGGGCACTGAAGCTTTCTTT	CASSLLGWGAPGTEAFF
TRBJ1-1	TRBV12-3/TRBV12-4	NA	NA	TGTGCCAGCACCGAATACTTGGCCACTGAAGCTTTCTTT	CASTEYLATEAFF
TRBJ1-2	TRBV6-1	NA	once	TGTGCCAGCAGAATGGGGCAGGGGAACTTTGGCTACACCTTC	CASRMGQGNFGYTF
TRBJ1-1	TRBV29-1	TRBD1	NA	TGCAGCGTCGTACAACAGGGGGCAAGGAACACTGAAGCTTTCTTT	CSVVQQGARNTEAFF
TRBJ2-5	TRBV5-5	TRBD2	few	TGTGCCAGCAGCCCGATAGCGGGGAAAGAGACCCAGTACTTC	CASSPIAGKETQYF
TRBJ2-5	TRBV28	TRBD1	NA	TGTGCCAGCAGTTTAATGCGGGACAGGAGGAGAGAGACCCAGTACTTC	CASSLMRDRRRETQYF
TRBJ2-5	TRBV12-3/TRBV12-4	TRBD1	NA	TGTGCCAGCAGTCTAAGACAGGGAATGGTTGAGACCCAGTACTTC	CASSLRQGMVETQYF
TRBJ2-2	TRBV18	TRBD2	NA	TGTGCCAGCTCACCTCACGAACTAGCGGGGACCGGGGAGCCGTTTTTT	CASSPHELAGTGEPFF
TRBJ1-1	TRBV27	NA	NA	TGTGCCAGCGCTTCAAGGGGCCACACTGAAGCTTTCTTT	CASASRGHTEAFF
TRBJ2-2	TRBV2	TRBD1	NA	TGTGCCAGCACATTAGACAGGGCCATTAACACCGGGGAGCTGTTTTTT	CASTLDRAINTGELFF
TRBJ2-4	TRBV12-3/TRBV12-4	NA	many	TGTGCCAGCAGTTTGACGGACAGTAAAAACATTCAGTACTTC	CASSLTDSKNIQYF
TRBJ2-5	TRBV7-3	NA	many	TGTGCCAGCAGCTCCCAGGGGAGGGCCGGTCAAGAGACCCAGTACTTC	CASSSQGRAGQETQYF
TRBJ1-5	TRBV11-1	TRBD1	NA	TGTGCCAGCAGCGCCACCGGGACAGGGTCTAGGGATCAGCCCCAGCATTTT	CASSATGTGSRDQPQHF
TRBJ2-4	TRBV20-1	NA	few	TGCAGTGCTCTAGCAGACGCCAAAAACATTCAGTACTTC	CSALADAKNIQYF
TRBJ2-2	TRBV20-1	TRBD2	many	TGCAGTGTTCGACTAGCGGGGGCGGACACCGGGGAGCTGTTTTTT	CSVRLAGADTGELFF